Listed below are T cell receptor beta chains from one sample, sequenced in a study of cytotoxic CD8 clonotypes in ibrutinib-treated CLL. Here immunoSEQ multiplex PCR was the method, and the copy in TCRdb shows in-frame clones only, minus some. This sample has hundreds of thousands of clones, with 60% to 75% found just once. The sequencing here drew on PBMCs, taken after 24 months of ibrutinib treatment. The receptors here all came from a human donor with chronic lymphocytic leukemia. The conserved cysteine and the conserved F or W are not part of the CDR3 here.

V gene,J gene,CDR3 protein
TRBV25-1,TRBJ2-1,ASLSPWGNEQF
TRBV2,TRBJ2-1,ASTERGSRNEQF
TRBV5-1,TRBJ1-4,ASSLPPGGGNEKLF
TRBV20-1,TRBJ1-2,SGEYGYT
TRBV5-1,TRBJ2-7,ASSFASGSLYEQY
TRBV7-7,TRBJ2-3,ASSSGNTDTQY
TRBV6-5,TRBJ1-3,ASRDRVDTIY
TRBV2,TRBJ2-7,ASRRRKGEASYEQY
TRBV11-3,TRBJ2-6,ASSPRGGSGANVLT
TRBV5-1,TRBJ2-1,ASSLVGTNSYNEQF
TRBV28,TRBJ1-4,ASSPPSGSNEKLF